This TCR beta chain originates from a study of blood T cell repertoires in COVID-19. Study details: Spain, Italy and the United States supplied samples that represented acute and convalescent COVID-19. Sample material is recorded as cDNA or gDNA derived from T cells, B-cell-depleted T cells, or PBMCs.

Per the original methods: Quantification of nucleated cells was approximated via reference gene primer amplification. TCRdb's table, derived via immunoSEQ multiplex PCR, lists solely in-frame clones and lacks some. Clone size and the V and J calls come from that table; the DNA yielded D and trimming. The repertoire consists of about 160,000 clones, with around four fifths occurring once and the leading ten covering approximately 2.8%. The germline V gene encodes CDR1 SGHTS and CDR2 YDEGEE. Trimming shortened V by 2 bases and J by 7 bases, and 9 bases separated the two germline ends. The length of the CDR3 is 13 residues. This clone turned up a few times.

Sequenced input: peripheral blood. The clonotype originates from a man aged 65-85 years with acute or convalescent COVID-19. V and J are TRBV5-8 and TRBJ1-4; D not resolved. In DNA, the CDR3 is TGTGCCAGCAGCTTATGGAGCATTGAAAAACTGTTTTTT. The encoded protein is CASSLWSIEKLFF.